This T cell receptor beta chain originates from a study of T cell responses to AZD1222 COVID-19 vaccine. A remark on this clone: Its antigen is not known.

The data were produced by immunoSEQ multiplex PCR, yet TCRdb's version contains in-frame clones alone and is incomplete. This table has approximately 150,000 clones, 91% appearing once. Whole-study results and caveats: Possibly, clonal diversity was underestimated; donors were largely white British and included more females. Epitopes outside B.1.351 and B.1.1.7 mutated regions reportedly drew nearly half of spike TCRs. There were vaccine-associated CD4 TCRs across spike, dominant at 160-218 and 743-854.

With V trimmed by 3 bases and J by 8 bases, 8 bases remained unmatched. This CDR3 contains 15 residues. Germline V gives CDR1 SEHNR, CDR2 FQNEAQ (reference sequence). The sequence came from an adult in good health. V gene TRBV7-9 combines with J gene TRBJ1-4, with 8 positions matching TRBD1. The starting material was peripheral blood, obtained on day 0 of AZD1222 vaccination. The CDR3 region is CASSLGGQAWEKLFF. CDR3 nucleotides: TGTGCCAGCAGCTTGGGGGGACAGGCTTGGGAAAAACTGTTTTTT.